This T cell receptor (beta chain) was identified in a study of tumor-infiltrating lymphocytes in primary liver carcinoma. The template, about 550 ng total RNA, yielded TCR beta cDNA made with a constant-region primer. Generation of the TCR beta libraries relied on three nested multiplex PCR rounds using slightly modified ARM-PCR. TRBV1-TRBV30 forward and Cbeta reverse primers drove the first two roughly 10-cycle rounds. Each CDR3 protein is one row after TCRdb ran MiXCR on the multiplex PCR reads. The profile shows fewer than 400,000 distinct CDR3 sequences, 45% to 70% of them singletons. The CDR3 runs 13 residues. Trimming left V 3 bases short and J 1 base short, with 5 bases between. Germline values: CDR1 SGHNT, CDR2 YENEEA. At least ten counts were recorded for this clonotype. Researchers drew blood RNA from unsorted whole blood and extracted germline DNA as well.

Sequencing was carried out using peripheral blood. The TCR comes from a woman under 40 with primary liver carcinoma and hepatitis B virus infection. This rearrangement joins TRBV11-3 to TRBJ2-3; D not resolved. Written as DNA, the CDR3 is TGTGCCAGCAGCTTGCCCGGCACAGATACGCAGTATTTT. It codes for CASSLPGTDTQYF.